This T cell receptor beta chain was identified during a study of CD8 T cells in ankylosing spondylitis. This clonotype was recorded many times. TCRdb re-called the 5' RACE reads through MiXCR, storing one row per CDR3 protein. The data contain 150,000 to 200,000 distinct CDR3 sequences, around a sixth of them singletons. Per germline, CDR1 SGHTA and CDR2 FQGNSA. The CDR3 spans 14 residues. Trimming left V 3 bases short and J 5 bases short, with 13 bases between. Sequenced: blood, either unsorted or a sorted T cell fraction (not recorded which). This sequence was found in a male donor aged 10 to 30 with ankylosing spondylitis or in good health (not recorded which). V is TRBV7-2 and J is TRBJ2-5; D not resolved. The CDR3 loop reads CASSFSQLPETQYF. The CDR3 coding sequence is TGTGCCAGCAGCTTCTCGCAATTACCGGAGACCCAGTACTTC.